This T cell receptor beta chain was identified during a study of T cell responses to AZD1222 COVID-19 vaccine. Clones were sequenced by immunoSEQ multiplex PCR, and TCRdb holds only the in-frame ones, with some missing. The sample consists of roughly 110,000 clones, 80% to 95% of them appearing once. V was shortened by 4 bases and J by 0 bases, with 16 bases between the two germline ends. This CDR3 region has 16 residues. Germline V CDR1 and CDR2: SGDLS, YYNGEE. This material consisted of peripheral blood, taken 28 days after the second AZD1222 dose. This clonotype originated in an adult who received the AZD1222 COVID-19 vaccine. The chain has TRBV9 and TRBJ1-1; D is undetermined. The CDR3: CASSFRPETLNTEAFF. The CDR3 DNA follows: TGTGCCAGCAGCTTTCGGCCCGAGACCTTGAACACTGAAGCTTTCTTT.